Each of the 29 T cell receptor beta chains below was sequenced from the same sample in a study of PD-1 blockade in classical Hodgkin lymphoma. Indicated time point: cycle 4 day 1 (C4D1), after six to seven weeks of nivolumab. Relapses following autologous stem cell transplantation were seen in all patients, with brentuximab vedotin exposure varying. Thawed PBMCs underwent magnetic negative selection to yield purified CD4+ T cells. Generated by immunoSEQ multiplex PCR, the TCRdb table keeps only in-frame clones and is missing some. The table records 32,000 or so clones, about 88% of them present only once. The specimen was CD4+ T cells from blood, collected before the fourth cycle of nivolumab. These TCRs come from a human donor with classical Hodgkin lymphoma.

The genes are TRBV6-5 and TRBJ2-1, with 10 nucleotides matching TRBD2. Germline V gene sequence: CDR1 MNHEY, CDR2 SVGAGI. J lost 7 bases, V lost 6 bases, and 6 bases had no gene match. The CDR3 has 14 residues. In DNA form, the CDR3 reads TGTGCCAGCAGAATACAGGGACTAGCGAATGAGCAGTTCTTC. This codes for CASRIQGLANEQFF.

V gene TRBV4-1 combines with J gene TRBJ1-1; TRBD1 agrees at 9 bases. Germline CDR1 MGHRA, CDR2 YSYEKL. This CDR3 is 20 amino acids long. Germline trimming cut 0 bases from V and 1 base from J; bases unmatched to any gene: 15. The CDR3 protein is CASSQDHLVGTGLRNTEAFF. The DNA of the CDR3 is TGCGCCAGCAGCCAAGATCACTTAGTAGGGACAGGGTTGAGGAACACTGAAGCTTTCTTT.

This chain uses TRBV2 with TRBJ2-5, with 13 positions matching TRBD2. The CDR3 consists of 16 residues. Germline V gives CDR1 SNHLY, CDR2 FYNNEI. J lost 0 bases, V lost 4 bases, and 2 bases had no gene match. This chain's CDR3 is CASSGGTSGNQETQYF. DNA of the CDR3: TGTGCCAGCAGTGGGGGGACTAGCGGGAACCAAGAGACCCAGTACTTC.

This clone was seen once. J is TRBJ1-2 and V is TRBV29-1; D is undetermined. CDR1 and CDR2 (germline): SQVTM, ANQGSEA. Trimming took 4 bases from V and 1 from J, leaving 1 base between them. CDR3 length equals 10 residues. The DNA for the CDR3 is TGCAGCGTTGGTAACTATGGCTACACCTTC. Its translation is CSVGNYGYTF.

This clone has a single count. The chain has TRBV11-2 and TRBJ2-3; TRBD2 agrees at 8 bases. The CDR3 consists of 16 residues. From germline, CDR1 is SGHAT and CDR2 FQNNGV. J gave up 2 bases and V 0 bases, and 4 bases lay outside the gene matches. The CDR3 DNA is TGTGCCAGCAGCTTAGAGTTAGCGGGGATCACAGATACGCAGTATTTT. Its protein is CASSLELAGITDTQYF.

The chain uses TRBV6-4 and TRBJ1-5; 7 nucleotides align to TRBD1. Germline CDR1 MRHNA, CDR2 SNTAGT. J lost 3 bases, V lost 6 bases, and 5 bases had no gene match. The CDR3 runs 14 residues. Here the CDR3 reads CASSPTGDNQPQHF. In DNA, the CDR3 is TGTGCCAGCAGCCCTACAGGGGACAATCAGCCCCAGCATTTT.

The genes are TRBV18 and TRBJ2-3, with D uncertain. There are 15 residues in the CDR3. V lost 3 bases, J lost 3 bases, and 13 bases lay in between. CDR1 and CDR2 from the germline V gene are KGHSH and LQKENI. The DNA for the CDR3 is TGTGCCAGCTCACCTGGTGGTTTGGAGACAGATACGCAGTATTTT. Protein: CASSPGGLETDTQYF.

DNA of the CDR3: TGTGCCAGCAGTCGATCCGGGACAGGGCGATACGAGCAGTACTTC. Its protein product is CASSRSGTGRYEQYF. The chain recombines TRBV6-5 with TRBJ2-5, with 9 bases fitting TRBD1. The closer fit of TRBJ2-7 to the DNA end suggests the J call may be wrong. The CDR3 extends over 15 amino acids. Germline CDR1 and CDR2: MNHEY and SVGAGI.

The rearrangement joins TRBV7-9 to TRBJ2-1; 7 nucleotides line up with TRBD2. Trimming took 5 bases from V and 7 from J; bases not matched to a gene: 17. CDR1 SEHNR and CDR2 FQNEAQ come from the germline V gene (reference sequence). This CDR3 has 17 amino acids. The CDR3 nucleotides read TGTGCCAGCAGCAGCGGTTGGGAGGGTGGACTACGGAATGAGCAGTTCTTC. Translated, it gives CASSSGWEGGLRNEQFF.

This clone was seen more than once but under ten times. J is TRBJ1-5 and V is TRBV4-1, with D maybe TRBD1 (5 bases). This CDR3 contains 15 residues. Germline V gene sequence: CDR1 MGHRA, CDR2 YSYEKL. Trimming took off 4 bases at V and 9 bases at J, with 19 bases between the two ends. For the CDR3, the DNA is TGCGCCAGCAGCCCCAGACGGGACCCTCCGCGGCCCCAGCATTTT. The encoded protein is CASSPRRDPPRPQHF.

V usage is TRBV2 and J usage is TRBJ1-1, with D possibly matching TRBD1 (6 bases). The CDR3 sequence is 12 residues long. Per the germline V gene, CDR1 is SNHLY and CDR2 is FYNNEI. V was pared by 5 bases and J by 7 bases, with 11 bases between. The CDR3 region has the DNA TGTGCCAGCAGTACAGGGAGCCGTGAAGCTTTCTTT. Protein product: CASSTGSREAFF.

The chain employs TRBV29-1 and TRBJ2-3; D remains ambiguous. The CDR3 spans 11 residues. Germline lookup yields CDR1 SQVTM and CDR2 ANQGSEA. V lost 2 bases and J 6 bases, leaving 6 bases between the germline ends. The CDR3 loop reads CSVESRDTQYF. The DNA of the CDR3 is TGCAGCGTTGAAAGTCGCGATACGCAGTATTTT.

V is TRBV10-3 and J is TRBJ1-3; 8 bases fit TRBD1. The germline V gene has CDR1 ENHRY and CDR2 SYGVKD. This CDR3 region has 15 residues. Unmatched junction bases numbered 10, after V lost 8 bases and J lost 4 bases. The CDR3 DNA reads as TGTGCCATCCGGACAGGGTCCCAGGGGGGAAACACCATATATTTT. Its translation: CAIRTGSQGGNTIYF.

V usage is TRBV5-1 and J usage is TRBJ2-1; TRBD2 matches at 14 bases. Germline loops: CDR1 SGHRS, CDR2 YFSETQ. The CDR3 has 17 residues. The J segment lost 10 bases and the V segment lost 0 bases, leaving 9 bases of the junction unmatched. The CDR3, as DNA: TGCGCCAGCAGCTTGGTGGGACTAGCGGGAGTGCTGGGGGAGCAGTTCTTC. Amino acids: CASSLVGLAGVLGEQFF.

This clone was seen just once. J is TRBJ1-5 and V is TRBV27, with no clear D. The length of the CDR3 is 14 residues. The V gene lost 3 bases and the J gene lost 7 bases, with 13 bases spanning the gap. The germline gives CDR1 MNHEY, CDR2 SMNVEV (reference sequence). CDR3 bases: TGTGCCAGCAGTTTCGTGGGAGAGCGGCAGCCCCAGCATTTT. It encodes CASSFVGERQPQHF.

This clone has a single count. The chain combines TRBV5-1 with TRBJ2-1, with 15 bases matching TRBD2. V was clipped by 6 bases and J by 0 bases; unmatched bases: 10. The germline V gene encodes CDR1 SGHRS and CDR2 YFSETQ. This CDR3 contains 19 residues. CDR3 sequence reads: CASTPPGLAGGSSYNEQFF. DNA of the CDR3: TGCGCCAGCACACCCCCGGGACTAGCGGGGGGAAGCTCCTACAATGAGCAGTTCTTC.

The V and J genes are TRBV27 and TRBJ2-2, with D uncertain. Germline CDR1 is MNHEY and CDR2 is SMNVEV (reference sequence). V dropped 7 bases and J dropped 9 bases, with 9 bases sitting between them. The CDR3 is made up of 11 amino acids. CDR3 residues: CASMLNRELFF. CDR3 nucleotides: TGTGCCAGCATGTTAAACCGGGAGCTGTTTTTT.

The chain carries TRBV9 and TRBJ2-3; TRBD2 matches 14 bases. Trimming cost V 4 bases and J 4 bases; bases outside gene matches: 5. Looked up from germline, CDR1 is SGDLS and CDR2 is YYNGEE. The CDR3 runs to 16 residues. Written as DNA, the CDR3 is TGTGCCAGCAGCATGACTAGCGGGGGGGCTGCAGATACGCAGTATTTT. Its protein product is CASSMTSGGAADTQYF.

This clone was observed once. The chain has TRBV7-9 and TRBJ2-1; TRBD2 agrees at 9 bases. Germline CDR1 reads SEHNR; CDR2 reads FQNEAQ (reference sequence). The CDR3 covers 15 residues. With 5 bases clipped from V and 4 bases from J, the junction kept 6 bases outside the gene matches. CDR3 region: CASSRGLAAYNEQFF. The DNA of the CDR3 is TGTGCCAGCAGCAGGGGACTAGCAGCATACAATGAGCAGTTCTTC.

This clone was seen a single time. The J gene is TRBJ2-7, the V gene TRBV27, with 10 bases lining up with TRBD1. Germline-derived CDR1 and CDR2 are MNHEY and SMNVEV (reference sequence). The CDR3 spans 14 residues. Trimming removed 5 bases from V and 6 bases from J; junction bases left unmatched: 7. The CDR3 here is CASSPGTGVGEQYF. CDR3 coding DNA: TGTGCCAGCAGTCCCGGGACAGGGGTCGGCGAGCAGTACTTC.

This chain links TRBV7-9 with TRBJ2-1; TRBD1 matches at 9 bases. The V segment lost 5 bases and the J segment 5 bases; nucleotides outside the gene matches: 7. This CDR3 contains 15 residues. Germline values: CDR1 SEHNR, CDR2 FQNEAQ (reference sequence). CDR3 nucleotide sequence: TGTGCCAGCAGCCCTGGACAGGGGAGAGACAATGAGCAGTTCTTC. Its translation is CASSPGQGRDNEQFF.

The CDR3 here is CATSRGSGTWQYF. CDR3 nucleotide sequence: TGTGCCACCAGCAGAGGGTCCGGGACTTGGCAGTACTTC. This rearrangement joins TRBV15 to TRBJ2-7; tentative D call: TRBD2 (6 bases). Germline V gene sequence: CDR1 LNHNV, CDR2 YYDKDF (reference sequence). The CDR3 consists of 13 residues. V dropped 1 base and J dropped 9 bases, with 13 bases sitting between them.

The chain joins TRBV5-1 to TRBJ1-1, with 8 bases aligning to TRBD1. Trimming removed 0 bases from V and 10 bases from J; junction bases left unmatched: 11. Germline CDR1 is SGHRS and CDR2 is YFSETQ. The CDR3 totals 15 residues. The DNA of the CDR3 is TGCGCCAGCAGCTTGGGTGAGTTTTACGACAGGGGAGCTTTCTTT. It codes for CASSLGEFYDRGAFF.

The CDR3 protein is CASSLVGQGDAGELFF. The CDR3 DNA reads as TGTGCCAGCAGCTTGGTGGGACAGGGGGACGCCGGGGAGCTGTTTTTT. This chain links TRBV5-8 with TRBJ2-2; the match to TRBD1 covers 11 bases. CDR3 size: 16 residues. CDR1 is SGHTS, CDR2 YDEGEE, per germline. With 0 bases clipped from V and 6 bases from J, the junction kept 4 bases outside the gene matches.

The gene calls are TRBV18 and TRBJ2-7, with a tentative D call TRBD1 (7 bases). The CDR3 loop spans 15 amino acids. Germline CDR1 KGHSH, CDR2 LQKENI. Trimming took off 0 bases at V and 2 bases at J, with 11 bases between the two ends. This CDR3 reads CASSPPAGGTYEQYF. CDR3 bases: TGTGCCAGCTCACCACCGGCAGGGGGGACCTACGAGCAGTACTTC.

The chain combines TRBV18 with TRBJ1-4; 8 nucleotides match TRBD1. The germline CDR1 and CDR2 sequences are KGHSH and LQKENI. J was trimmed by 4 bases and V by 2 bases; bases with no gene match: 3. The CDR3 runs 15 residues. CDR3 residues: CASSPRTGNNEKLFF. In DNA form, the CDR3 reads TGTGCCAGCTCACCAAGGACAGGGAATAATGAAAAACTGTTTTTT. Filled out from reference TRBV18 and TRBJ1-4, the complete variable domain reads NAGVMQNPRHLVRRRGQEARLRCSPMKGHSHVYWYRQLPEEGLKFMVYLQKENIIDESGMPKERFSAEFPKEGPSILRIQQVVRGDSAAYFCASSPRTGNNEKLFFGSGTQLSVL.

V usage is TRBV4-2 and J usage is TRBJ1-2; maybe TRBD1 (5 bases). The CDR3 sequence is 16 residues long. The V end lost 5 bases, the J end lost 5 bases, and 21 bases lay between the germline ends. From germline, CDR1 is LGHNA and CDR2 YNFKEQ. The CDR3 here is CASSVGTPTGGYGYTF. As DNA, the CDR3 is TGTGCCAGCAGCGTGGGCACTCCCACAGGAGGATATGGCTACACCTTC.

This clone was seen only once. The rearrangement links TRBV14 to TRBJ2-2, with D perhaps TRBD2 (5 bases). Germline V gene lookup returns CDR1 SGHDN and CDR2 FVKESK. This CDR3 comprises 15 residues. The V end was cut by 5 bases, the J end by 4 bases, with 14 bases between. CDR3 nucleotides: TGTGCCAGCAGCAAGGAACTAGTTTCCACCGGGGAGCTGTTTTTT. Its protein is CASSKELVSTGELFF.

The genes are TRBV5-1 and TRBJ2-7; a weak D match, TRBD1 (5 bases). The CDR3 covers 16 residues. The germline gives CDR1 SGHRS, CDR2 YFSETQ. V was shortened by 0 bases and J by 2 bases, with 15 bases between the two germline ends. The CDR3 DNA reads TGCGCCAGCAGCTTGGAGACTTGGACATCGCCCTACGAGCAGTACTTC. It yields the protein CASSLETWTSPYEQYF.